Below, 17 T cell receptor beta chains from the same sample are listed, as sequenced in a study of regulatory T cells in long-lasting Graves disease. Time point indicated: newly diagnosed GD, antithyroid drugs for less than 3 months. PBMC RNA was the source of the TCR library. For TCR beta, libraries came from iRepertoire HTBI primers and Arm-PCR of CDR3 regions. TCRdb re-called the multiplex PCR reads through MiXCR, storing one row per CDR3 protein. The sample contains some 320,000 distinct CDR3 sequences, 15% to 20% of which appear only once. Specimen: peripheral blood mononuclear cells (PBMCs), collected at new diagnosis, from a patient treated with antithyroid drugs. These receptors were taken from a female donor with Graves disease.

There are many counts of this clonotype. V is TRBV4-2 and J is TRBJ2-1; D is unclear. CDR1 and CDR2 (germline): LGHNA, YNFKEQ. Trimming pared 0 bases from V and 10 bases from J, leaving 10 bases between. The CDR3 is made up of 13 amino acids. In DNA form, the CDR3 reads TGTGCCAGCAGCCAAGACTCCTTAATGGAGCAGTTCTTC. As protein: CASSQDSLMEQFF.

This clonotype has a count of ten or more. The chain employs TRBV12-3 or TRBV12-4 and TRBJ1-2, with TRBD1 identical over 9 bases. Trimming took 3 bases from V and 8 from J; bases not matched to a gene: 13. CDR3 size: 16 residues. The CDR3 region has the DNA TGTGCCAGCAGTTTCGGACAGAGAGGGACAGGGAAAGGCTACACCTTC. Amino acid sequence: CASSFGQRGTGKGYTF.

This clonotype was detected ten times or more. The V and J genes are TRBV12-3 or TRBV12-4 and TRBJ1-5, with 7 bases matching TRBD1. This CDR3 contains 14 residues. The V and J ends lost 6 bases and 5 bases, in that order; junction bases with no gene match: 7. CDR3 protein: CASSVSGGDQPQHF. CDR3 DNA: TGTGCCAGCAGCGTCTCAGGGGGAGATCAGCCCCAGCATTTT.

CDR3 DNA sequence: TGCGCCAGCAGCCTAGATCTTGAGCAGTTCTTC. As protein: CASSLDLEQFF. This chain joins TRBV5-1 and TRBJ2-1; no firm D call. The CDR3 has 11 amino acids. Deletions cut 4 bases from V and 9 bases from J, with 8 bases between. Germline assignment: CDR1 SGHRS and CDR2 YFSETQ.

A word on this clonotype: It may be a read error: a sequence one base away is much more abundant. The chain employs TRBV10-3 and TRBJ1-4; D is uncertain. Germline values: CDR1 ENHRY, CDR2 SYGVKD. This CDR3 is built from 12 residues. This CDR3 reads CAISPENEKLLF. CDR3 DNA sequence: TGTGCCATCAGCCCAGAGAATGAAAAACTGCTTTTT.

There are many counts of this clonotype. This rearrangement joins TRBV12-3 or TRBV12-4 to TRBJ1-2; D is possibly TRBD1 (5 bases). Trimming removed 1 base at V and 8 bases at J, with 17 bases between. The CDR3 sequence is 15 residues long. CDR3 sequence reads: CASSLDGGESGGYTF. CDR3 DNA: TGTGCCAGCAGTTTAGATGGAGGGGAGAGCGGGGGCTACACCTTC.

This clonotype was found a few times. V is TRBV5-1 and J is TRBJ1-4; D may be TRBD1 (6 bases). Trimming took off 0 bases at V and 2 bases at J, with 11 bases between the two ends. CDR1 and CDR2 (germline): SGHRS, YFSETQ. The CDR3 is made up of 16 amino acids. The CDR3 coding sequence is TGCGCCAGCAGCTTGGCCAGAGACAGGACTAATGAAAAACTGTTTTTT. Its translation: CASSLARDRTNEKLFF.

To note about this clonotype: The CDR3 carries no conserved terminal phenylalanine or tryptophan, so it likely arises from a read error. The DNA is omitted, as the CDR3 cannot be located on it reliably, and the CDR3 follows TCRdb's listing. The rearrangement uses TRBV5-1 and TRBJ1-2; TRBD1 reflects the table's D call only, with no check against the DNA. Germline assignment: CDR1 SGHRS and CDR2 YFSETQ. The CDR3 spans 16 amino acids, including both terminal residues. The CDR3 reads CASSPGQGSPSYGYIL.

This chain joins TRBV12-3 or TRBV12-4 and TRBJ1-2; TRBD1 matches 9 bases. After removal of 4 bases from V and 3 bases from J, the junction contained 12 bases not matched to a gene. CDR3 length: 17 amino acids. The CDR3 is CASSSWVQGAPHYGYTF. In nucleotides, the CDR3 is TGTGCCAGCAGTTCGTGGGTACAGGGGGCGCCCCACTATGGCTACACCTTC.

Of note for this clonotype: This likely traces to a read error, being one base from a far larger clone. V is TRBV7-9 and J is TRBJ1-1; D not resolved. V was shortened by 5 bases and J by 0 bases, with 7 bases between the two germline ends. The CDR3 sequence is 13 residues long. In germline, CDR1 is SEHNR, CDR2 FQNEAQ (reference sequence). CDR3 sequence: CASSGEMNTEAFF. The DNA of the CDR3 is TGTGCCAGCAGCGGGGAGATGAACACTGAAGCTTTCTTT.

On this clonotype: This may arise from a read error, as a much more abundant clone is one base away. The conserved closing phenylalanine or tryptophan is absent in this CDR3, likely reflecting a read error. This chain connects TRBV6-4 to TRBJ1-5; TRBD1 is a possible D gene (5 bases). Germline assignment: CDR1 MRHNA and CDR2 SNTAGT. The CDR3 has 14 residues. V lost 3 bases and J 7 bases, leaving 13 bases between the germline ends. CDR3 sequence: CASSEVGGGQPQHL. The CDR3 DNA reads TGTGCCAGCAGTGAAGTCGGGGGGGGACAGCCCCAGCATCTT.

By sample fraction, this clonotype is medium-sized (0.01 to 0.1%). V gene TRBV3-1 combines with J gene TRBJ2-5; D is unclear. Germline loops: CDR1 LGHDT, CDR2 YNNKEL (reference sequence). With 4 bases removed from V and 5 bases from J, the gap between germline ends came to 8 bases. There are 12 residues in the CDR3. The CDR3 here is CASSLFEETQYF. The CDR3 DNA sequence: TGTGCCAGCAGCCTTTTCGAGGAGACCCAGTACTTC.

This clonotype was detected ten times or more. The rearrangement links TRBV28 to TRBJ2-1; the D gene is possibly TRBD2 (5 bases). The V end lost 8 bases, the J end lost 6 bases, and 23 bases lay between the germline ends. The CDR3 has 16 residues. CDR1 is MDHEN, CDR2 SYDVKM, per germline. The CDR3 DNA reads TGTGCCAGCGCGAATGGGCGGGCCCTCCTTACCAATGAGCAGTTCTTC. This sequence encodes CASANGRALLTNEQFF.

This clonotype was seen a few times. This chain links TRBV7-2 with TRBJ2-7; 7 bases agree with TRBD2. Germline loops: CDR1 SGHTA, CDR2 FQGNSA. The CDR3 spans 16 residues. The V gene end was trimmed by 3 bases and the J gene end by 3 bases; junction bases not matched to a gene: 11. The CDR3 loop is CASSLGGGGVGYEQYF. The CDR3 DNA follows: TGTGCCAGCAGCTTGGGGGGGGGAGGGGTCGGCTACGAGCAGTACTTC. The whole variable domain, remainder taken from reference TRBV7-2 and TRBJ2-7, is GAGVSQSPSNKVTEKGKDVELRCDPISGHTALYWYRQSLGQGLEFLIYFQGNSAPDKSGLPSDRFSAERTGGSVSTLTIQRTQQEDSAVYLCASSLGGGGVGYEQYFGPGTRLTVT.

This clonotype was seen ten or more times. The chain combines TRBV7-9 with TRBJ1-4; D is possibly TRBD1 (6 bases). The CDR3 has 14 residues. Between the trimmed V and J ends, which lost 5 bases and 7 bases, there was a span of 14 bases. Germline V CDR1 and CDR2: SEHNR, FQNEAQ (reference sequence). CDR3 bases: TGTGCCAGCAGCCCGCAGGGGTTCGGTGAAAAACTGTTTTTT. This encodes CASSPQGFGEKLFF. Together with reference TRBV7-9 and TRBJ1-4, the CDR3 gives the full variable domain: DTGVSQNPRHKITKRGQNVTFRCDPISEHNRLYWYRQTLGQGPEFLTYFQNEAQLEKSRLLSDRFSAERPKGSFSTLEIQRTEQGDSAMYLCASSPQGFGEKLFFGSGTQLSVL.

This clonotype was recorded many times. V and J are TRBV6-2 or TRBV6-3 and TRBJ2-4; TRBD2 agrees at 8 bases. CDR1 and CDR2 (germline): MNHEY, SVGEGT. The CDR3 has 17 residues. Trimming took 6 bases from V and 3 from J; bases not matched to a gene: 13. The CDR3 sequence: CASRPSLAAGGKNIQYF. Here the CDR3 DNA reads TGTGCCAGCAGACCTTCACTAGCGGCGGGGGGCAAAAACATTCAGTACTTC.

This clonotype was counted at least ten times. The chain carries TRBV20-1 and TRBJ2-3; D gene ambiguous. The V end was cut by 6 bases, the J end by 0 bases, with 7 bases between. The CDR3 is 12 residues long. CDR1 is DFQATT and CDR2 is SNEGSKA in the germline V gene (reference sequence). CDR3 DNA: TGCAGTGCGGTCACTAGCACAGATACGCAGTATTTT. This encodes CSAVTSTDTQYF.